A selection of T cell receptor beta chains follows, all from one sample in a study of Graves' ophthalmopathy and Graves' hyperthyroidism. MiXCR was run by TCRdb on the multiplex PCR reads, yielding one entry per CDR3 protein. In the table there are some 350,000 distinct CDR3 sequences, about 18% of which are singletons. The sample taken for sequencing was peripheral blood. These receptors originate from an adult woman with stable Graves' hyperthyroidism. CDR3s include the opening cysteine and the closing phenylalanine or tryptophan. The order of the fields is CDR3 protein, CDR3 DNA, D gene, clone size, CDR3 length, J gene, V gene. A D gene is named only where the DNA matches it firmly. Clone sizes are given selectively: once, few, many, or a class where the clone is expanded.

CDR3: CASSYSPDGAYEQYF; DNA: TGTGCCAGCAGTTACTCTCCGGACGGAGCCTACGAGCAGTACTTC; D: -; size: -; length: 15; J: TRBJ2-7; V: TRBV6-2/TRBV6-3
CDR3: CASSHTLAGQETQYF; DNA: TGTGCCAGCAGCCACACACTAGCGGGGCAAGAGACCCAGTACTTC; D: TRBD2; size: many; length: 15; J: TRBJ2-5; V: TRBV4-2
CDR3: CASSQITSGSSPYEQYF; DNA: TGTGCCAGCAGCCAAATAACTAGCGGGAGTTCCCCCTACGAGCAGTACTTC; D: TRBD2; size: many; length: 17; J: TRBJ2-7; V: TRBV14
CDR3: CASSAGRDSYEQYF; DNA: TGTGCCAGCAGCGCGGGACGGGACTCCTACGAGCAGTACTTC; D: -; size: -; length: 14; J: TRBJ2-7; V: TRBV7-2
CDR3: CASSKLETPGELFF; DNA: TGTGCCAGCAGCAAGTTAGAGACTCCCGGGGAGCTGTTTTTT; D: -; size: many; length: 14; J: TRBJ2-2; V: TRBV7-2
CDR3: CSARRDRLYTEAFF; DNA: TGCAGTGCTAGGAGGGACAGACTTTACACTGAAGCTTTCTTT; D: TRBD1; size: many; length: 14; J: TRBJ1-1; V: TRBV20-1
CDR3: CASSYYPGLASFGANVLTF; DNA: TGTGCCAGCAGTTACTACCCGGGACTAGCCTCCTTTGGGGCCAACGTCCTGACTTTC; D: TRBD2; size: many; length: 19; J: TRBJ2-6; V: TRBV6-2/TRBV6-3
CDR3: CASSRTGGREAFLREQYF; DNA: TGTGCCAGCAGCCGGACAGGAGGAAGAGAAGCTTTTTTACGGGAGCAGTACTTC; D: TRBD1; size: few; length: 18; J: TRBJ2-7; V: TRBV28
CDR3: CASSERPTEAFF; DNA: TGTGCCAGCAGTGAAAGACCCACTGAAGCTTTCTTT; D: -; size: -; length: 12; J: TRBJ1-1; V: TRBV6-1
CDR3: CASSDEPKETQYF; DNA: TGTGCCAGCAGTGACGAACCGAAAGAGACCCAGTACTTC; D: -; size: many; length: 13; J: TRBJ2-5; V: TRBV25-1
CDR3: CSATLARSQETQYF; DNA: TGCAGTGCCACACTAGCGAGGAGCCAAGAGACCCAGTACTTC; D: TRBD2; size: -; length: 14; J: TRBJ2-5; V: TRBV20-1
CDR3: CSARATPGTLNTEAFF; DNA: TGCAGTGCTAGAGCTACGCCGGGAACTCTGAACACTGAAGCTTTCTTT; D: -; size: many; length: 16; J: TRBJ1-1; V: TRBV20-1
CDR3: CASRRSGAYEQYF; DNA: TGTGCCAGCAGAAGGAGCGGAGCCTACGAGCAGTACTTC; D: -; size: many; length: 13; J: TRBJ2-7; V: TRBV12-3/TRBV12-4
CDR3: CASKAGLYGYTF; DNA: TGTGCCAGCAAGGCAGGGTTGTATGGCTACACCTTC; D: -; size: many; length: 12; J: TRBJ1-2; V: TRBV28
CDR3: CASRGLVNTGELFF; DNA: TGTGCCAGCAGGGGACTAGTGAACACCGGGGAGCTGTTTTTT; D: TRBD2; size: few; length: 14; J: TRBJ2-2; V: TRBV2
CDR3: CASSEFGTKNSPLHF; DNA: TGTGCCAGCAGTGAATTCGGCACGAAAAATTCACCCCTCCACTTT; D: -; size: many; length: 15; J: TRBJ1-6; V: TRBV6-1
CDR3: CASSTRDGSYEQYF; DNA: TGTGCCAGTAGTACCCGGGACGGATCCTACGAGCAGTACTTC; D: -; size: many; length: 14; J: TRBJ2-7; V: TRBV19
CDR3: CAISERGNTEAFF; DNA: TGTGCCATCAGTGAAAGGGGAAACACTGAAGCTTTCTTT; D: -; size: many; length: 13; J: TRBJ1-1; V: TRBV10-3
CDR3: CASGTGISNQPQHF; DNA: TGTGCCAGCGGGACAGGGATAAGCAATCAGCCCCAGCATTTT; D: TRBD1; size: few; length: 14; J: TRBJ1-5; V: TRBV28
CDR3: CASSPRETEFNQPQHF; DNA: TGTGCCAGCAGTCCCAGAGAGACAGAGTTCAATCAGCCCCAGCATTTT; D: -; size: many; length: 16; J: TRBJ1-5; V: TRBV28
CDR3: CASSLGYQAKNIQYF; DNA: TGTGCCAGCAGTTTGGGTTATCAAGCCAAAAACATTCAGTACTTC; D: -; size: many; length: 15; J: TRBJ2-4; V: TRBV12-3/TRBV12-4
CDR3: CASSSRPGTGRSYEQYF; DNA: TGTGCCAGCAGTTCAAGGCCCGGGACAGGACGCTCCTACGAGCAGTACTTC; D: TRBD1; size: many; length: 17; J: TRBJ2-7; V: TRBV28
CDR3: CASSTRDSRGTGELFF; DNA: TGTGCCAGCAGTACCCGGGACTCTCGGGGCACCGGGGAGCTGTTTTTT; D: -; size: many; length: 16; J: TRBJ2-2; V: TRBV6-1